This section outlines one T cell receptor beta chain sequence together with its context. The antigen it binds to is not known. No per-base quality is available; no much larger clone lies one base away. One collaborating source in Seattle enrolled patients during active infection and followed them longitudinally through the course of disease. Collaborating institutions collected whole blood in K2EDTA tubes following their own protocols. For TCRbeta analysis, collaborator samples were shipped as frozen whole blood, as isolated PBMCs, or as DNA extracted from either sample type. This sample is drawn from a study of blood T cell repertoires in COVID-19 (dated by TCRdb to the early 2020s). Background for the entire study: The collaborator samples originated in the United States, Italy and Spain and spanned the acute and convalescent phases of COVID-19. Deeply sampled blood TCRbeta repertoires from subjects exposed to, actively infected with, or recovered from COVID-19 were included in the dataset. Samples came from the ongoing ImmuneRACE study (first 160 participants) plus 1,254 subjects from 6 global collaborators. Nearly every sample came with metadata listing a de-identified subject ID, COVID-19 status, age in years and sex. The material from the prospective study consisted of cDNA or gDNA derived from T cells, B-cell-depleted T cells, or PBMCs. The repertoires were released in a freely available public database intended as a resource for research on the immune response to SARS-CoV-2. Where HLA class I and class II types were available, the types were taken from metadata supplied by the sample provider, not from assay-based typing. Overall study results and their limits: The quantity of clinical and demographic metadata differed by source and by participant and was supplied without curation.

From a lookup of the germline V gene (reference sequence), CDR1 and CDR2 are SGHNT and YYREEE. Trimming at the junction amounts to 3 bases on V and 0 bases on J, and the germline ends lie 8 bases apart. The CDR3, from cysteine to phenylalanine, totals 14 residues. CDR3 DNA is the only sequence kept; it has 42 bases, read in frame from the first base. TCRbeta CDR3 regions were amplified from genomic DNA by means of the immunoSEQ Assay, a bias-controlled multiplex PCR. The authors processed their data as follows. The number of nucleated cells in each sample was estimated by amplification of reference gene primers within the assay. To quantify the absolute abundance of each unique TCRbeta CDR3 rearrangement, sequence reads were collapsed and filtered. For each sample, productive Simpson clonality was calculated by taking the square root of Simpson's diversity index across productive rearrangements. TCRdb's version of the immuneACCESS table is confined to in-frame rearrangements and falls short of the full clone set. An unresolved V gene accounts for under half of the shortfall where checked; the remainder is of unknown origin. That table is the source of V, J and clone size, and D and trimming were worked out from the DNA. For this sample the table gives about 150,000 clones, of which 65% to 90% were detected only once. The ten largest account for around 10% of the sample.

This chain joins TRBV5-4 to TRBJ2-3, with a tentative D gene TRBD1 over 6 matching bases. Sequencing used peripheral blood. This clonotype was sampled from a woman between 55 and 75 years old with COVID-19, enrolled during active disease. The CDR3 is CASSWTASTDTQYF. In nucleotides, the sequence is TGTGCCAGCAGCTGGACAGCTAGCACAGATACGCAGTATTTT.